This record covers a single T cell receptor (beta chain). Its antigen remains unidentified. The TCR beta CDR3 regions underwent amplification using RNA transcripts as the source. HTBI primers were used for first-round RT-PCR of the TCR CDR3. TCRdb re-analysed the multiplex PCR reads in MiXCR, keeping a single row per CDR3 protein. The sample carries fewer than 400,000 distinct CDR3 sequences, 15% to 19% recorded once. Every diagnosis used clinical symptoms, serum thyroxine and TRAb, thyroid ultrasound and orbital computed tomography. Drawn at first hyperthyroidism diagnosis, the blood sample preceded any ophthalmopathy symptoms. The data belong to a study of T cells in Graves' hyperthyroidism and ophthalmopathy. Deletions cut 5 bases from V and 5 bases from J, with 21 bases between. This CDR3 comprises 16 residues. Per the germline V gene, CDR1 is MNHNS and CDR2 is SASEGT. Findings of the study overall: Classification by a 13 V-J model distinguished ophthalmopathy from stable hyperthyroidism.

The sequence was collected from a woman younger than 30 with Graves' hyperthyroidism that later progressed to Graves' ophthalmopathy. The chain is built from TRBV6-1 and TRBJ2-5; a weak D match, TRBD2 (5 bases). Sequencing was carried out using blood. This chain's CDR3 is CASSPSGVAVGETQYF. Here the CDR3 DNA reads TGTGCCAGCAGTCCCTCCGGGGTGGCCGTCGGGGAGACCCAGTACTTC.